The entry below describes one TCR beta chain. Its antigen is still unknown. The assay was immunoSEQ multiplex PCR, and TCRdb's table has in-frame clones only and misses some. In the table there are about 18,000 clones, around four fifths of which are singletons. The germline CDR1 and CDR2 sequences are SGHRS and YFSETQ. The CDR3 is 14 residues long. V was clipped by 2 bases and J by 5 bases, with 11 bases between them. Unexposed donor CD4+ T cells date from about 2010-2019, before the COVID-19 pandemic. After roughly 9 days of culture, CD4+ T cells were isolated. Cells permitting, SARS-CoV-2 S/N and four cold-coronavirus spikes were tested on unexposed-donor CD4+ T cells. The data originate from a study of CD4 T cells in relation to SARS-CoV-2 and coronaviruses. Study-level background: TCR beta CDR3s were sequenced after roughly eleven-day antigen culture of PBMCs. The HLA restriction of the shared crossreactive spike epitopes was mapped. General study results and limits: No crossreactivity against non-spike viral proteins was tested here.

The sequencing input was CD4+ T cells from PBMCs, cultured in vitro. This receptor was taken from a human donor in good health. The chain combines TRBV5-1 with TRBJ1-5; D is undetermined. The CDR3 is CASSLSGRDQPQHF. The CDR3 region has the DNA TGCGCCAGCAGCTTATCGGGGAGGGATCAGCCCCAGCATTTT.